What follows describes a single TCR beta chain. Its antigen remains unidentified. No base quality information exists; no much larger clone differs at one position. This record comes from a study of blood T cell repertoires in COVID-19 (dated by TCRdb to about 2020). As for the study more broadly: Samples covering the acute and convalescent phases of COVID-19 were provided by collaborators in the United States, Italy and Spain. The material from the prospective study consisted of cDNA or gDNA derived from T cells, B-cell-depleted T cells, or PBMCs. Deeply sampled blood TCRbeta repertoires from subjects exposed to, actively infected with, or recovered from COVID-19 were included in the dataset. The repertoires were released in a freely available public database meant as a resource for research on the immune response to SARS-CoV-2. Samples were obtained from the ongoing ImmuneRACE study (first 160 participants) and from 1,200 or so subjects provided by 6 global collaborators. A de-identified subject ID, COVID-19 status, age in years and sex were almost always included in the sample metadata. Where available, HLA class I and class II types were obtained from metadata supplied by the sample provider rather than from assay-based typing.

From the germline V gene (reference sequence), CDR1 is LGHDT and CDR2 is YNNKEL. The CDR3 starts with the cysteine, ends with the phenylalanine, and has 14 residues. Kept here is only the CDR3 DNA, which spans 42 bases and is read in frame from base 1. Trimming accounts for 4 bases at V and 11 bases at J, while the number of junction bases matched to no gene is 4. Each collaborating institution followed its own protocols to collect whole blood in K2EDTA tubes. Collaborator samples were shipped for TCRbeta analysis as frozen whole blood, isolated PBMCs, or DNA extracted from either sample type. TCRbeta CDR3 regions were amplified from genomic DNA using the immunoSEQ Assay, a bias-controlled multiplex PCR. The paper's processing steps were these. Nucleated cell counts per sample were estimated from amplification of reference gene primers within the assay. To quantify the absolute abundance of each unique TCRbeta CDR3 rearrangement, sequence reads were collapsed and filtered. For each sample, productive Simpson clonality was calculated as the square root of Simpson's diversity index across productive rearrangements. TCRdb retrieved this table from immuneACCESS and kept in-frame rearrangements only. Not all clones are present; in checked studies, unresolved V genes account for under half, and no reason is known for the remainder. The V and J calls and clone size are taken from that table; D and trimming were inferred from the DNA. This sample is represented by roughly 100,000 clones; around 85% of them were singletons. The ten largest make up around 1.9% of the sample.

The research as a whole found: The amount of clinical and demographic metadata varied by source and participant and was provided uncurated.

The receptor comes from a woman aged 65 to 85 with active or convalescent COVID-19. The chain is made from TRBV3-1 (or the pseudogene TRBV3-2) and TRBJ1-6, with 11 middle bases fitting TRBD1. Specimen: peripheral blood. The CDR3 has the sequence CASSLGQGVTPLHF. The nucleotide sequence is given as TGTGCCAGCAGCCTGGGACAGGGGGTGACACCCCTCCACTTT.